This paragraph covers one T cell receptor (beta chain) sequence. Its antigen remains unknown. The data stem from a study of vaccination effects on CD4 cells after COVID-19. Assay used: immunoSEQ multiplex PCR; TCRdb lists only in-frame clones, some missing. Here the sample spans about 73,000 clones, around 76% being singletons. Expansion of antigen-specific CD4+ T cells with viral peptide pools was carried out by the ViraFEST assay before sequencing. Researchers isolated CD4+ T cells once about eleven days of culture had elapsed. The study found no prior SARS-CoV-2 infection in the vaccine recipients, who tested negative for nucleocapsid antibodies. Germline values: CDR1 WSHSY, CDR2 SAAADI. This CDR3 comprises 14 residues. Trimming removed 2 bases at V and 0 bases at J, with 6 bases between.

The sequence was collected from a human donor who received a COVID-19 vaccine. The source material was CD4+ T cells from PBMCs cultured with SARS-CoV-2 spike peptides, sampled before COVID-19 vaccination. The J gene is TRBJ2-3, the V gene TRBV10-2; the D gene is possibly TRBD1 (5 bases). The CDR3 nucleotides are TGCGCCAGCAGTGAGAGGGGCAGCACAGATACGCAGTATTTT. Amino acids: CASSERGSTDTQYF.